This TCR beta chain originates from a study of blood T cells in healthy people across ages. The CDR3 extends over 15 amino acids. Trimming removed 5 bases from V and 3 bases from J; junction bases left unmatched: 4. Researchers report isolating at least 6 million PBMCs per sample. This clonotype appeared a few times. For the second PCR, which ran for about 6 to 11 cycles, a sample-barcoded 5' primer and a J-beta primer mix were used. From the 5' RACE reads, TCRdb called clonotypes with MiXCR, one entry per CDR3 protein. The sample carries about 1.4 million distinct CDR3 sequences, approximately 63% recorded once.

The chain joins TRBV12-3 or TRBV12-4 to TRBJ2-3; 11 nucleotides align to TRBD2. The clonotype originates from a man aged 18 to 29 in good health. The sequencing input was blood. The CDR3 DNA follows: TGTGCCAGCAGTCCGACTAGCGGGGTAACAGATACGCAGTATTTT. Its protein product is CASSPTSGVTDTQYF.